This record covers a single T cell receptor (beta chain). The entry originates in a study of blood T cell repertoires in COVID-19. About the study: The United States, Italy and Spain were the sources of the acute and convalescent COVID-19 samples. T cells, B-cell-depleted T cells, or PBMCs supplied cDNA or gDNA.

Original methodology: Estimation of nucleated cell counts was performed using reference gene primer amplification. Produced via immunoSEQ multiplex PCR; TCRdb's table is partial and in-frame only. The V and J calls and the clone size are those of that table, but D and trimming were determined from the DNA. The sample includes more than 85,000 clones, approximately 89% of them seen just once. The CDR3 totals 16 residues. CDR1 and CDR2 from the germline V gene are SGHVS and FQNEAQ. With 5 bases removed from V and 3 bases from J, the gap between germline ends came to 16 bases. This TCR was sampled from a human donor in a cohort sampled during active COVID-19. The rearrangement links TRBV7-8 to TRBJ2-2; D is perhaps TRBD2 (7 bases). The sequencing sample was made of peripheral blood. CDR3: CASSREAGAYTGELFF. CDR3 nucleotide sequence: TGTGCCAGCAGCCGGGAGGCAGGGGCGTACACCGGGGAGCTGTTTTTT.